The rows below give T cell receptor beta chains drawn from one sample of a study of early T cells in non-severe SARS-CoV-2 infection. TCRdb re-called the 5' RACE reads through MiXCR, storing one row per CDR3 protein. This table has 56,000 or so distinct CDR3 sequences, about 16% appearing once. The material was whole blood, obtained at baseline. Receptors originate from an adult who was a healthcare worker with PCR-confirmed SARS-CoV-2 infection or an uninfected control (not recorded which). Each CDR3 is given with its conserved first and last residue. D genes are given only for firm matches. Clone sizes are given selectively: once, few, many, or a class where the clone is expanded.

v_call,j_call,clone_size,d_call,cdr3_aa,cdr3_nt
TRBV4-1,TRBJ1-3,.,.,CASKKNGASGNTIYF,TGCGCCAGCAAGAAGAACGGGGCGTCCGGAAACACCATATATTTT
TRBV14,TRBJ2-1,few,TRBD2,CASSQWGAGRLAEIYNEQFF,TGTGCCAGCAGCCAATGGGGAGCAGGGAGACTAGCGGAGATCTACAATGAGCAGTTCTTC
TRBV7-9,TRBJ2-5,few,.,CASSLVLAQETQYF,TGTGCCAGCAGCTTAGTTCTAGCCCAAGAGACCCAGTACTTC
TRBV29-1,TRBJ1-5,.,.,CSVVTPNQPQHF,TGCAGCGTTGTTACCCCGAATCAGCCCCAGCATTTT
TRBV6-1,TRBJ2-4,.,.,CASSLTRQNIQYF,TGTGCCAGCTCCCTTACCCGGCAAAACATTCAGTACTTC
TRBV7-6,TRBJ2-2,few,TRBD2,CASSQIAGVTGELFF,TGTGCCAGCAGCCAGATAGCGGGAGTGACCGGGGAGCTGTTTTTT
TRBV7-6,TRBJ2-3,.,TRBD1,CASSLGWTGRALTDTQYF,TGTGCCAGCAGCCTTGGGTGGACAGGGAGAGCACTTACAGATACGCAGTATTTT
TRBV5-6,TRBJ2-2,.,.,CASQPGGVGTGELFF,TGTGCCAGCCAACCCGGGGGAGTCGGTACCGGGGAGCTGTTTTTT
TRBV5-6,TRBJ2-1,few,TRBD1,CASSPRTGPGDEQFF,TGTGCCAGCAGCCCTAGGACAGGGCCCGGCGATGAGCAGTTCTTC
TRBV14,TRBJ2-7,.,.,CASSQDRVAEQYF,TGTGCCAGCAGCCAAGACAGGGTGGCCGAGCAGTACTTC
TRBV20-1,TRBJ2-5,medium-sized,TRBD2,CSARESGRSQETQYF,TGCAGTGCCCGGGAAAGCGGGAGGTCTCAAGAGACCCAGTACTTC
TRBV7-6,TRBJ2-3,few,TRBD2,CASSQGLAGSSDTQYF,TGTGCCAGCAGCCAGGGACTAGCAGGAAGCTCAGATACGCAGTATTTT
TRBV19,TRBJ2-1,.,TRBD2,CATRLAGAAEQFF,TGTGCCACCCGACTAGCGGGAGCAGCTGAGCAGTTCTTC
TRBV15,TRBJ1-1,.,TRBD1,CATSRRGGNTEAFF,TGTGCCACCAGCAGGAGAGGGGGCAACACTGAAGCTTTCTTT
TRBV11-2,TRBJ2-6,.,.,CASSRRSGANVLTF,TGTGCCAGCAGCCGTCGGAGTGGGGCCAACGTCCTGACTTTC
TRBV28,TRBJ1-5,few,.,CGTTGGHQPQHF,TGTGGCACGACAGGAGGGCATCAGCCCCAGCATTTT
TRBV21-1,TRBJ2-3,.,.,CASSKSFGNTDTQYF,TGTGCCAGCAGCAAAAGTTTTGGGAACACAGATACGCAGTATTTT
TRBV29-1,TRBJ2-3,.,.,CSVQQPSGSTDTQYF,TGCAGCGTACAACAGCCGTCTGGGAGCACAGATACGCAGTATTTT
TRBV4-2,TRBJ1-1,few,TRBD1,CASSQGEGAEAFF,TGTGCCAGCAGCCAAGGGGAGGGGGCTGAGGCTTTCTTT
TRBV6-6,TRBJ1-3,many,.,CASSYSMGNTIYF,TGTGCCAGCAGTTACTCGATGGGAAACACCATATATTTT
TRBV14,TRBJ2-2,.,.,CASSQENRVNGELFF,TGTGCCAGCAGCCAAGAGAACAGAGTAAACGGGGAGCTGTTTTTT
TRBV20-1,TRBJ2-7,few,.,CSAREQGRYEQYF,TGCAGTGCTAGAGAGCAGGGGAGGTACGAGCAGTACTTC
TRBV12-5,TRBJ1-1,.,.,CASDSGRENTEAFF,TGTGCTAGTGATTCGGGTCGGGAGAACACTGAAGCTTTCTTT